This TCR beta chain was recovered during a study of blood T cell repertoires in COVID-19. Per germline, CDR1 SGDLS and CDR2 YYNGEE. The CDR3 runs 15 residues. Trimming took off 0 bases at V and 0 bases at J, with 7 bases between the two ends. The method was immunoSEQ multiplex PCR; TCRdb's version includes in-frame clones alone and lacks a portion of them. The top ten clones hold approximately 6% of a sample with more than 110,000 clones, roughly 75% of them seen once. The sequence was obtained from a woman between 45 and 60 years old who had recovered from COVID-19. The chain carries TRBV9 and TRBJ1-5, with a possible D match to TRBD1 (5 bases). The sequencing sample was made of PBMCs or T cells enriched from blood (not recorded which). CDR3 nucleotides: TGTGCCAGCAGCGTAGACGGACATAGCAATCAGCCCCAGCATTTT. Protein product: CASSVDGHSNQPQHF. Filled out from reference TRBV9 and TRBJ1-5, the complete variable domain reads DSGVTQTPKHLITATGQRVTLRCSPRSGDLSVYWYQQSLDQGLQFLIQYYNGEERAKGNILERFSAQQFPDLHSELNLSSLELGDSALYFCASSVDGHSNQPQHFGDGTRLSIL.